The clone carrying this T cell receptor beta chain occurred a few times. Its antigen is still unknown. There were healthy Caucasian individuals from Russia, aged roughly 6 to 100, serving as donors. The source of the sample is a study of blood T cells in healthy people across ages. Notes on the study in general: Long-lived donors had more naive CD4+ cells and higher diversity than aged donors.

Alongside a J-beta primer mix, a sample-barcoded 5' primer served in a second PCR lasting roughly 7 to 11 cycles. TCRdb recomputed calls from the 5' RACE reads with MiXCR, one row per CDR3 protein. The sample yields more than 600,000 distinct CDR3 sequences, about 25% seen once. Unmatched junction bases numbered 17, after V lost 3 bases and J lost 13 bases. This CDR3 region has 16 residues. The germline CDR1 and CDR2 sequences are LGHDT and YNNKEL (reference sequence). The same data also contributed to another study, on T cells of mothers and their children.

The sample was blood. The rearrangement joins TRBV3-1 to TRBJ2-1; 8 nucleotides align to TRBD2. This TCR was sampled from a boy aged 10-17 years in good health. CDR3 bases: TGTGCCAGCAGCCATTCTCGTGAACTCGCGGGGGGATCACAGTTCTTC. This codes for CASSHSRELAGGSQFF.